This passage covers 22 T cell receptor beta chains from one sample sequenced in a study of blood T cell repertoires in COVID-19. Assay: immunoSEQ multiplex PCR; the TCRdb copy retains only in-frame clones and omits some. The sample consists of 110,000 to 150,000 clones, approximately 88% of them appearing once. Sequenced: PBMCs or T cells enriched from blood (not recorded which). These receptors came from a man aged 40-49 years with acute COVID-19.

This sequence joins TRBV1 and TRBJ2-7; TRBD2 is taken as the D call from the table, unchecked against the DNA. TRBV1 is annotated as a pseudogene. The CDR3 loop spans 16 amino acids. The DNA for the CDR3 is TGCACCAGCAGCCAAGACGGAGATCATCCAAGATACGAGCAGTACTTC. It is translated as CTSSQDGDHPRYEQYF.

The V gene is TRBV7-2, the J gene TRBJ2-3, with a weak D call TRBD2 (6 bases). The length of the CDR3 is 16 residues. With 2 bases removed from V and 0 bases from J, the gap between germline ends came to 12 bases. The germline CDR1 and CDR2 sequences are SGHTA and FQGNSA. Written as DNA, the CDR3 is TGTGCCAGCAGCTTACTAGCGCGTGCTAGCACAGATACGCAGTATTTT. Translating gives CASSLLARASTDTQYF.

The rearrangement joins TRBV7-9 to TRBJ1-6, with 8 bases that match TRBD1. V dropped 1 base and J dropped 5; count of bases not matched to a gene: 1. In germline, CDR1 is SEHNR, CDR2 FQNEAQ (reference sequence). The CDR3 covers 15 residues. The DNA of the CDR3 is TGTGCCAGCAGCTTAGTGACAGGGGATAATTCACCCCTCCACTTT. Amino acids: CASSLVTGDNSPLHF. The complete variable domain, with remaining parts taken from reference TRBV7-9 and TRBJ1-6, reads DTGVSQNPRHKITKRGQNVTFRCDPISEHNRLYWYRQTLGQGPEFLTYFQNEAQLEKSRLLSDRFSAERPKGSFSTLEIQRTEQGDSAMYLCASSLVTGDNSPLHFGNGTRLTVT.

V gene TRBV6-6 combines with J gene TRBJ1-6; 10 bases match TRBD1. CDR1 and CDR2 (germline): MNHNY, SVGAGI (reference sequence). The V segment lost 5 bases and the J segment 7 bases; nucleotides outside the gene matches: 5. The CDR3 length is 15 residues. Written as DNA, the CDR3 is TGTGCCAGCAGTAACGGACAGGGGGAGAATTCACCCCTCCACTTT. Encoded protein: CASSNGQGENSPLHF.

In this sample, this clone turned up once. V gene TRBV9 combines with J gene TRBJ1-6; D possibly corresponds to TRBD1 (5 bases). This CDR3 region has 16 residues. The V end lost 0 bases, the J end lost 3 bases, and 10 bases lay between the germline ends. The germline V gene encodes CDR1 SGDLS and CDR2 YYNGEE. The CDR3, as DNA: TGTGCCAGCAGCGTAGGCAGGGCCCACTATAATTCACCCCTCCACTTT. This translates into CASSVGRAHYNSPLHF.

This chain connects TRBV27 to TRBJ2-1; 14 nucleotides match TRBD2. Germline CDR1 and CDR2: MNHEY and SMNVEV (reference sequence). The CDR3 runs to 17 residues. V trimming: 4 bases; J trimming: 6 bases; junction bases outside the gene matches: 8. The CDR3 reads CASSSNLGLAGGNEQFF. The CDR3 DNA follows: TGTGCCAGCAGTTCTAACCTTGGACTAGCGGGAGGCAATGAGCAGTTCTTC.

The rearrangement joins TRBV27 to TRBJ2-5, with 9 bases matching TRBD2. There are 13 residues in the CDR3. In germline, CDR1 is MNHEY, CDR2 SMNVEV (reference sequence). Trimming removed 8 bases from V and 5 bases from J; junction bases left unmatched: 6. The CDR3 sequence is CASGAGGPETQYF. CDR3 DNA sequence: TGTGCCAGCGGGGCGGGGGGGCCCGAGACCCAGTACTTC.

This clone appeared a single time. The V call is TRBV11-2, the J call TRBJ2-5; 9 bases fit TRBD1. The CDR3 extends over 15 amino acids. V lost 3 bases and J lost 5; bases outside the gene matches: 7. Germline CDR1 and CDR2: SGHAT and FQNNGV. CDR3 loop: CASSLGDRERETQYF. CDR3 DNA sequence: TGTGCCAGCAGCTTGGGGGACAGGGAAAGGGAGACCCAGTACTTC.

The chain combines TRBV5-4 with TRBJ2-3, with 8 positions matching TRBD1. The CDR3 has 16 residues. After removal of 1 base from V and 6 bases from J, the junction contained 10 bases not matched to a gene. Germline loops: CDR1 SGHNT, CDR2 YYREEE (reference sequence). This CDR3 is CASSLPTGERSDTQYF. In DNA form, the CDR3 reads TGTGCCAGCAGCTTGCCGACAGGGGAGAGATCGGATACGCAGTATTTT.

This clone was counted once. This rearrangement joins TRBV20-1 to TRBJ2-1; D is perhaps TRBD2 (6 bases). Germline V lookup: CDR1 DFQATT, CDR2 SNEGSKA (reference sequence). The V gene lost 5 bases and the J gene lost 9 bases, with 11 bases spanning the gap. The length of the CDR3 is 11 residues. This CDR3 reads CSARRGAEQFF. DNA for the CDR3: TGCAGTGCTCGGCGGGGTGCTGAGCAGTTCTTC.

The chain links TRBV4-1 to TRBJ1-6; 7 nucleotides align to TRBD1. The germline V gene has CDR1 MGHRA and CDR2 YSYEKL. V was pared by 4 bases and J by 7 bases, with 13 bases of the junction left unmatched. The CDR3 contains 17 residues. CDR3 region: CASSRTTGKSANSPLHF. CDR3 sequence (DNA): TGCGCCAGCAGCCGAACGACAGGGAAGTCCGCGAATTCACCCCTCCACTTT.

This clone was counted between two and nine times. The chain carries TRBV28 and TRBJ2-1, with D possibly being TRBD2 (5 bases). The length of the CDR3 is 15 residues. The germline V gene encodes CDR1 MDHEN and CDR2 SYDVKM. The V gene lost 4 bases and the J gene lost 9 bases, with 19 bases spanning the gap. CDR3 protein: CASSYGGSAPGEQFF. The CDR3 DNA reads as TGTGCCAGCAGTTACGGAGGCTCCGCGCCGGGTGAGCAGTTCTTC.

J is TRBJ1-2 and V is TRBV7-9; D is ambiguous. V lost 0 bases, J lost 5 bases, and 16 bases lay in between. This CDR3 region has 16 residues. Germline-derived CDR1 and CDR2 are SEHNR and FQNEAQ (reference sequence). The CDR3 DNA sequence: TGTGCCAGCAGCTTAGCGCTAGGAGAAACGGCATATGGCTACACCTTC. Its protein product is CASSLALGETAYGYTF.

The V call is TRBV28, the J call TRBJ1-2, with 12 bases identical to TRBD1. J gave up 14 bases and V 2 bases, and 12 bases lay outside the gene matches. Germline CDR1 and CDR2: MDHEN and SYDVKM. CDR3 length: 15 amino acids. In DNA, the CDR3 is TGTGCCAGCAGTTTACCAACCGGGACAGGGGGCGCGGATACCTTC. Amino acid sequence: CASSLPTGTGGADTF.

This rearrangement joins TRBV5-1 to TRBJ1-1, with D hard to call. Germline-derived CDR1 and CDR2 are SGHRS and YFSETQ. The CDR3 runs 13 residues. V gave up 0 bases and J gave up 3 bases, with 6 bases separating them. The CDR3 sequence: CASSLARDTEAFF. CDR3 nucleotides: TGCGCCAGCAGCTTGGCCCGGGACACTGAAGCTTTCTTT.

The V and J genes are TRBV28 and TRBJ1-2, with 8 positions matching TRBD1. Unmatched junction bases numbered 10, after V lost 4 bases and J lost 3 bases. Germline V gene lookup returns CDR1 MDHEN and CDR2 SYDVKM. The CDR3 contains 16 residues. CDR3 amino acids: CASSSPGTGDDYGYTF. In DNA form, the CDR3 reads TGTGCCAGCAGTTCGCCTGGGACAGGTGACGACTATGGCTACACCTTC.

This clone was picked up one time. The chain joins TRBV5-6 to TRBJ1-1, with 7 bases matching TRBD1. V lost 2 bases and J lost 4; bases outside the gene matches: 5. The CDR3 has 14 residues. Per germline, CDR1 SGHDT and CDR2 YYEEEE. The CDR3 DNA reads TGTGCCAGCAGCTTACAGGGGAAAGCCACTGAAGCTTTCTTT. This translates into CASSLQGKATEAFF.

The rearrangement uses TRBV4-1 and TRBJ1-5, with 9 bases aligning to TRBD1. This CDR3 has 15 residues. The V gene end was trimmed by 3 bases and the J gene end by 7 bases; junction bases not matched to a gene: 7. CDR1 and CDR2 from the germline V gene are MGHRA and YSYEKL. CDR3 DNA sequence: TGCGCCAGCAGCCATCTACCGGGACAGGGACAGCCCCAGCATTTT. Its translation: CASSHLPGQGQPQHF.

The V and J genes are TRBV11-2 and TRBJ1-2, with 8 bases aligning to TRBD1. The CDR3 length is 14 residues. Germline CDR1 is SGHAT and CDR2 is FQNNGV. V shed 4 bases, J shed 5 bases, and the junction held 6 bases outside the gene matches. CDR3 residues: CASSSQGGLYGYTF. The CDR3 nucleotides read TGTGCCAGCAGCTCACAGGGGGGTCTTTATGGCTACACCTTC.

This clone was seen a few times. This rearrangement joins TRBV30 to TRBJ1-5; D gene uncertain. V was pared by 5 bases and J by 6 bases, with 14 bases between. The V gene's germline CDR1 is GTSNPN and CDR2 SVGIG (reference sequence). The CDR3 contains 13 residues. The CDR3 nucleotides are TGTGCCTGGGGAACGGGGTCGGGTCAGCCCCAGCATTTT. It translates to CAWGTGSGQPQHF.

About this clone: Other DNA sequences within the sample encode an identical CDR3. V usage is TRBV5-6 and J usage is TRBJ1-2; 11 nucleotides line up with TRBD1. Germline V gene sequence: CDR1 SGHDT, CDR2 YYEEEE. The J segment lost 8 bases and the V segment lost 4 bases, leaving 16 bases of the junction unmatched. This CDR3 contains 17 residues. CDR3 DNA: TGTGCCAGCAGCCGCCTCGGGACAGGGGGTATAGGCTACGGCTACACCTTC. This translates into CASSRLGTGGIGYGYTF.

The V and J genes are TRBV5-1 and TRBJ1-2; the D gene is possibly TRBD1 (5 bases). Deletions cut 4 bases from V and 2 bases from J, with 15 bases between. In germline, CDR1 is SGHRS, CDR2 YFSETQ. The CDR3 is made up of 15 amino acids. This CDR3 is CASSAMAGTNYGYTF. CDR3 DNA: TGCGCCAGCAGCGCCATGGCGGGGACCAACTATGGCTACACCTTC.